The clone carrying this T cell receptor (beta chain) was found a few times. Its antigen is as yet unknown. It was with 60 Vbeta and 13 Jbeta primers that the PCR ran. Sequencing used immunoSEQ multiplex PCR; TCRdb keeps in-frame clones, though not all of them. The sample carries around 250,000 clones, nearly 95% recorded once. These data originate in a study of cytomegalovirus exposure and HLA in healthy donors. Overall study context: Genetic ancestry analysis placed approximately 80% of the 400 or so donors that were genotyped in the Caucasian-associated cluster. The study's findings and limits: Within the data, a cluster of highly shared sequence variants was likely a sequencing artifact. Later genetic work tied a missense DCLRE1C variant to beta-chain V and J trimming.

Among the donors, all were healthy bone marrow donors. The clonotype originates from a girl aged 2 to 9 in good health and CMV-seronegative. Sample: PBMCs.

The CDR3 region is CSVEGGLSMDEQFF. The CDR3 coding sequence is TGCAGCGTTGAAGGGGGACTGTCAATGGATGAGCAGTTCTTC. The rearrangement uses TRBV29-1 and TRBJ2-1; tentative D call: TRBD2 (6 bases). Germline V gives CDR1 SQVTM, CDR2 ANQGSEA. The CDR3 is 14 residues long. V shed 1 base and J shed 8 bases, with 15 bases lying between them.